Listed below are T cell receptor beta chains from one sample, sequenced in a study of OX40 agonist ivuxolimab in advanced cancers. Profiling relied on immunoSEQ multiplex PCR, and the TCRdb table lists in-frame clones only, not all of them. In the table there are 70,000 to 90,000 clones, around nine tenths of which are singletons. The sample consisted of CD4+ or CD8+ T cells sorted from blood, taken in a trial of the OX40 agonist ivuxolimab. The receptors stem from an adult with an advanced solid tumor such as melanoma, head and neck, liver or kidney cancer. CDR3s include the opening cysteine and the closing phenylalanine or tryptophan.

j_call: TRBJ2-2; v_call: TRBV9; cdr3_length: 14; cdr3_aa: CASNGGRATGELFF
j_call: TRBJ2-7; v_call: TRBV7-2; cdr3_length: 15; cdr3_aa: CASSFLGTGAYEQYF
j_call: TRBJ1-1; v_call: TRBV6-5; cdr3_length: 13; cdr3_aa: CASRPTGGTEAFF
j_call: TRBJ2-3; v_call: TRBV7-9; cdr3_length: 14; cdr3_aa: CASSVRVSPPTQYF
j_call: TRBJ1-6; v_call: TRBV6-5; cdr3_length: 15; cdr3_aa: CASSYGQVGDSPLHF
j_call: TRBJ1-1; v_call: TRBV27; cdr3_length: 15; cdr3_aa: CASSSRDLSQTEAFF
j_call: TRBJ1-5; v_call: TRBV5-1; cdr3_length: 15; cdr3_aa: CASSLAGVFNQPQHF
j_call: TRBJ1-1; v_call: TRBV7-9; cdr3_length: 13; cdr3_aa: CASSQQGDTEAFF
j_call: TRBJ2-1; v_call: TRBV6-6; cdr3_length: 14; cdr3_aa: CASNENSGSGEQFF
j_call: TRBJ1-2; v_call: TRBV30; cdr3_length: 10; cdr3_aa: CAWNRGGYTF
j_call: TRBJ2-3; v_call: TRBV29-1; cdr3_length: 14; cdr3_aa: CSVATLAGVDTQYF
j_call: TRBJ2-7; v_call: TRBV5-1; cdr3_length: 14; cdr3_aa: CASSPTRPTYEQYF
j_call: TRBJ2-3; v_call: TRBV9; cdr3_length: 15; cdr3_aa: CASSGGLAFTDTQYF
j_call: TRBJ1-3; v_call: TRBV19; cdr3_length: 17; cdr3_aa: CASSVTGTGGRGNTIYF
j_call: TRBJ2-3; v_call: TRBV7-6; cdr3_length: 14; cdr3_aa: CASSLAGSMDTQYF
j_call: TRBJ2-1; v_call: TRBV4-3; cdr3_length: 15; cdr3_aa: CASSPDTFSYNEQFF
j_call: TRBJ2-2; v_call: TRBV6-4; cdr3_length: 14; cdr3_aa: CASGERENTGELFF
j_call: TRBJ2-7; v_call: TRBV5-1; cdr3_length: 15; cdr3_aa: CASSRKAGGPTEQYF
j_call: TRBJ1-3; v_call: TRBV18; cdr3_length: 14; cdr3_aa: CASSPSVSGNTIYF
j_call: TRBJ1-1; v_call: TRBV27; cdr3_length: 15; cdr3_aa: CASSLSQGYPPEAFF
j_call: TRBJ2-5; v_call: TRBV5-6; cdr3_length: 14; cdr3_aa: CASSRLFRSETQYF
j_call: TRBJ2-7; v_call: TRBV18; cdr3_length: 18; cdr3_aa: CASSRYPPGTGDRYEQYF
j_call: TRBJ2-7; v_call: TRBV10-3; cdr3_length: 12; cdr3_aa: CAIREVSGEQYF
j_call: TRBJ1-5; v_call: TRBV5-1; cdr3_length: 15; cdr3_aa: CASSLWAGGDQPQHF
j_call: TRBJ2-1; v_call: TRBV5-5; cdr3_length: 13; cdr3_aa: CASSPGPYNEQFF
j_call: TRBJ2-5; v_call: TRBV5-4; cdr3_length: 13; cdr3_aa: CASSLGPVETQYF